This T cell receptor beta chain was sequenced during a study of CD8+ T cells in alopecia areata. Treatment here: oral pan-JAK inhibitor, 5-10 mg twice daily. Peripheral blood and lesional scalp punch biopsies came from alopecia areata patients. Cell sorting on a FACSAria was used to separate CD4+ and CD8+ T cells from the PBMCs. Study observations and caveats: Administration of tofacitinib significantly diminished scalp clonality and expanded CD8+ clones within the top 100.

CDR3 length: 16 amino acids. Germline values: CDR1 MNHEY, CDR2 SVGAGI. Deletions cut 0 bases from V and 1 base from J, with 12 bases between. Once RNA had been extracted, it was reverse transcribed into cDNA to act as the sequencing template. The repertoire was sequenced with immunoSEQ multiplex PCR; TCRdb's copy has only in-frame clones and lacks some. The sample comprises more than 200,000 clones, less than 45% of which are singletons, and over 2.5% rests with the top ten. This clone has more than one count but fewer than ten. What it binds is not known. The TCR originated in a human donor with alopecia areata. The V and J genes are TRBV6-5 and TRBJ2-5; D is unclear. The sequenced sample was CD4+ T cells sorted from blood, obtained between weeks 36 and 40, from a patient treated with tofacitinib. The CDR3 here is CASSYSWRSSQETQYF. In nucleotides, the CDR3 is TGTGCCAGCAGTTACTCGTGGCGGAGCAGCCAAGAGACCCAGTACTTC.